This T cell receptor beta chain was recovered during a study of cytomegalovirus exposure and HLA in healthy donors (dated by TCRdb to about 2017). Regarding the research as a whole: An earlier analysis of some 600 of the donors reported about 300 Gb of sequence data and roughly 120 million unique TCR beta sequences obtained from around 170 million T cells. On average, roughly 240,000 unique TCR beta nucleotide sequences were sequenced per donor among a few hundred genotyped donors of the cohort, with roughly 19% of those sequences being non-productive. The later analysis used no new phenotypic data to find candidate immune exposures, relying instead on TCR beta sequences and their occurrence across donors. Every discovery cohort repertoire had been produced on one sequencing platform. A separate validation cohort of approximately 120 different subjects was used in addition to the 666-subject first cohort. HLA typing included class I and class II loci at four-digit resolution. The study was designed to test whether signatures of past pathogen exposure could be identified by cataloging public T cell receptors. The number of donors typed differed by locus, with 629-630 for A, B, C, DRB1 and DQB1, 522 for DQA1, about 610 for DPA1, and under 490 for DPB1. In an earlier analysis of a few hundred of the donors, high-throughput TCR beta sequencing was used to judge whether each TCR beta V gene segment behaved as functional or pseudogenic. In a later analysis, previously published TCR beta repertoires from more than 500 donors were re-analyzed and high-resolution HLA genotyping was added so that TCR occurrence patterns could be studied. Alongside the repertoire data, information on donor age, sex, ethnicity and CMV serostatus was compiled. A handful of DR-DQ haplotypes were handled as single units for association and clustering because linkage in the cohort was strong. Of the 300 to 450 genotyped donors, approximately 80% were placed in the genetic ancestry cluster associated with self-reported Caucasian donors. In a later genetic analysis, genome-wide SNP genotypes for about 60% of the 666 donors were used, and that subset was treated as a discovery cohort. The study combined high-throughput TCR immunosequencing, statistical association of individual TCRs with disease status, and machine learning to predict cytomegalovirus infection status. An early release that covered 500 to 800 HLA-typed donors contained approximately 300 gigabases of sequencing data and around 85 million unique TCR sequences. The T cell repertoires of around 730 subjects were profiled by immunosequencing and related to cytomegalovirus serostatus.

Receptors were amplified or captured by the immunoSEQ multiplex PCR assay. For the multiplex PCR, a mixture combining 60 forward primers for TCR Vbeta segments and 13 reverse primers for TCR Jbeta segments was used. The CDR3 region of rearranged TCR beta genes was amplified from genomic DNA with a multiplex PCR assay. The Illumina HiSeq System was used to sequence the amplified TCR beta libraries as 87-base-pair reads. Per the source publication's procedure: In a later analysis, tens of millions of unique TCR beta chains were counted across the roughly 610 repertoires, and around 11 million of these chains were shared by at least two donors. To remove PCR and sequencing errors, raw reads were error-corrected and collapsed into unique sequences using a nearest-neighbor algorithm that merged closely related sequences. CDR3 sequences were aligned to IMGT reference sequences to assign V, D and J gene segments. Each retained sequence needed at least a six-nucleotide match to both a V gene segment and a J gene segment. Rearrangements were classified as productive when the CDR3 lacked stop codons and remained in frame with V and J, and all other rearrangements were classified as non-productive. Following IMGT convention, CDR3 was defined as the stretch from the second conserved V-encoded cysteine up to the conserved J-encoded phenylalanine. Sequences without an unambiguous match to a single V gene segment were excluded from the earlier analysis of about 600 of the donors. In an earlier analysis of 587 of the donors, a V segment was called functional when productive rearrangements were above 56.7%, and segregating when the standard deviation between donors exceeded 5%. A statistical classification framework was built to diagnose cytomegalovirus status from the catalog of TCR beta chain sequences. In a later analysis, V and J genes were assigned by comparing TCR nucleotide sequences against IMGT/GENE-DB human TR gene sequences. In a later analysis, CDR3 sequences and most-parsimonious VDJ recombination scenarios were assigned using the TCRdist pipeline. In a later analysis, each TCR beta chain was defined by its CDR3 amino acid sequence together with its V-gene family, and reads lacking a unique V-gene family were excluded. A later analysis removed over 500 highly shared, low-generation-probability nucleotide sequences to deal with suspected cross-contamination and a sequencing artifact. A later analysis calculated a clonal expansion index for each public chain from normalized within-repertoire ranks of inferred template counts. A later analysis computed generation probabilities with a VDJ recombination model fitted to out-of-frame rearrangements, and checked the results against IGoR. In a later analysis, hypergeometric tests were used to score TCR-TCR, TCR-HLA and TCR-CMV co-occurrence, with a repertoire-size bias correction applied to TCR pairs. A later analysis estimated false discovery rates by permuting HLA or CMV assignments 20 times. In a later analysis, co-occurring TCRs were grouped using DBSCAN, and TCRdist sequence similarity was added for clustering within HLA-allele-positive subsets. Repertoires with fewer than 30,000 or more than 120,000 public chains were left out of co-occurrence clustering, as were several repertoires with anomalous nucleotide sharing. Entries here come from immuneACCESS through TCRdb and include only in-frame sequences with V and J called. Some clones fail to appear in such tables; in the studies checked, an unresolved V gene covers under half of the shortfall, and the cause of the remainder is unknown. V, J and clone size were drawn from that table, and D and trimming were deduced from the DNA. This sample has about 200,000 clones in its table, and roughly 80% of those were observed once. Together, the top ten hold around 3.5% of the sample.

The cohort comprised more than 550 healthy bone marrow donors. Cohort members were all nominally healthy when sampled, although unrecorded immune exposures were likely present. The donor was CMV seropositive and was included in the group of approximately 300 seropositive cohort members. Every donor gave a peripheral blood sample, and the peripheral blood mononuclear cells from that sample were used for TCR beta sequencing. The Qiagen DNeasy Blood Extraction Kit was used to extract genomic DNA from the blood cell samples. Regarding this clone: No cognate antigen has been identified for it. Per-nucleotide qualities are absent, and no much larger clonotype sits a single base away.

Trimming accounts for 6 bases at V and 5 bases at J, while the number of junction bases matched to no gene is 6. The cysteine opens and the phenylalanine closes a CDR3 of 14 amino acids. The DNA shown is the 42-base CDR3, in frame from base 1. Reading the germline V gene (reference sequence) gives CDR1 SEHNR and CDR2 FQNEAQ. Here is what the overall study found, with its caveats: In an earlier analysis of 587 of the donors, most TCR beta V segments appeared in productive rearrangements about 87% or about 30% of the time, broadly matching IMGT annotations. In both the original and validation cohorts, the classifier was reported to diagnose cytomegalovirus status with high specificity and sensitivity. A later genetic analysis associated a missense DCLRE1C variant with V-gene and J-gene trimming of TCR beta chains, and an independent cohort replicated the association. Linkage disequilibrium might explain the correlated functional status among segregating V segments, but an unknown experimental factor could not be ruled out. In a later analysis, most CMV-associated TCR beta chains were found to appear HLA-restricted, with HLA associations seemingly driven largely by CMV exposure. A cluster of highly shared sequence variants was judged likely to be a technical artifact of the sequencing pipeline. Several of the top co-occurrence clusters appeared to be linked to parvovirus B19, influenza, CMV and Epstein-Barr virus, according to a later analysis. The study listed over 150 TCR beta chains as associated with cytomegalovirus. In vitro tests confirmed that a few of the cytomegalovirus-associated TCR beta chains recognize cytomegalovirus antigens. Strong co-occurrence of HLA alleles, especially DR and DQ, made assigning TCR associations to individual alleles difficult. The authors suggested that the approach could potentially be generalized to other disease states and immunological phenotypes. The earlier analysis of about 600 of the donors excluded over 15 rarely observed V segments, including chromosome 9 orphons, because counts were too low. A later analysis associated 16,951 TCR beta sequences with specific HLA alleles at a false discovery rate of 0.05. While some public TCRs were present in many individuals, most TCR sequences turned up only very rarely across donors. Only TCR beta chains were sequenced in this cohort, and the absence of alpha or paired-chain data limited detectable features. Compared with the approximately 710-donor mean, donors in an Asian-associated ancestry cluster had fewer N-insertions in productive TCRs, according to a later genetic analysis. The 87-base-pair reads could not distinguish some IMGT-functional V segments, including TRBV6-2 and TRBV6-3, so those segments were excluded. Because some donors lacked HLA typing at each locus, the association tests relied only on the typed subset. Compared with equally common non-associated chains, HLA-associated TCR beta chains in a later analysis were more clonally expanded and had lower generation probabilities. Presence/absence analyses assumed roughly uniform sequencing depth across donors, an assumption that may not hold. For the cohort, immune exposure information was limited to CMV serostatus. A further reported finding was that TCR beta sequences accurately predicted the HLA-A and HLA-B alleles for most subjects in the first cohort. According to a later analysis, TCR association rates differed among HLA loci, with DRB1 alleles showing the most associated TCRs and HLA-C alleles showing the fewest.

Sequenced input: PBMCs. The clonotype comes from a man in his forties in good health and CMV-seropositive. The rearrangement combines TRBV7-9 with TRBJ1-2, with 10 junctional bases fitting TRBD1. The DNA reads TGTGCCAGCAGGGGGCCGGGACAGGGGTATGGCTACACCTTC. Its amino acids are CASRGPGQGYGYTF.